This T cell receptor (beta chain) was documented in a study of regulatory T cells in long-lasting Graves disease. Arm-PCR of CDR3 regions with iRepertoire HTBI primers generated TCR beta libraries. Per the original data handling: Detected in the samples were some 68 TRBV and 14 TRBJ segments. Via MiXCR, TCRdb re-called the multiplex PCR reads, giving one row per CDR3 protein. The V and J calls shown here were made by TCRdb, not taken from the authors' results. Altogether 300,000 to 400,000 distinct CDR3 sequences are present, over 15% being singletons, with the ten largest covering less than 35%. Indicated time point: newly diagnosed GD, antithyroid drugs for less than 3 months. PBMCs provided the RNA from which the TCR library was made. V lost 9 bases to trimming and J lost 7 bases; unmatched junction nucleotides: 6. Germline loops: CDR1 SNHLY, CDR2 FYNNEI. CDR3 length equals 15 residues. This clonotype was seen repeatedly, ten times or more. Its antigen is still unknown.

Regarding the study as a whole: Persistent Graves' disease cases displayed lower TCR diversity than newly diagnosed ones.

These data were likewise used in another study, on T cells in Graves' hyperthyroidism and ophthalmopathy. That source reports: With the HTBI primer set, the TCR CDR3 went through a first round of RT-PCR.

The sequence came from a man in his forties or fifties with Graves disease. This sequence joins TRBV2 and TRBJ2-1, with 16 nucleotides matching TRBD2. The material sequenced was peripheral blood mononuclear cells (PBMCs), taken at new diagnosis, from a patient treated with antithyroid drugs. CDR3 region: CARGLAGGSRNEQFF. In DNA, the CDR3 is TGTGCCAGGGGACTAGCGGGGGGGTCGAGGAATGAGCAGTTCTTC.